The present entry profiles one T cell receptor beta chain with its context. Sequencing used immunoSEQ v3. Sequencing used immunoSEQ multiplex PCR; TCRdb keeps in-frame clones, though not all of them. The table shows about 50,000 clones, with about three quarters occurring only once. The time point: pre-treatment sample, taken before nivolumab and TIL therapy. Pleural nodules or supraclavicular lymph nodes made up most of the excised metastases sampled. Stage 4 NSCLC adults joined between late 2017 and 2020. The sample originates from a study of TIL therapy for anti-PD-1-resistant metastatic lung cancer. Overall study: Half of patients were current or former smokers. Tumors carried a median roughly 1.5 non-synonymous mutations per megabase.

Germline loops: CDR1 SEHNR, CDR2 FQNEAQ (reference sequence). The CDR3 contains 15 residues. Trimming cost V 1 base and J 0 bases, with 7 bases left between them. The rearrangement joins TRBV7-9 to TRBJ2-4; D gene ambiguous. Sequences were derived from tumor tissue, sampled at baseline. The clonotype comes from a person between 25 and 79 years old with non-small cell lung cancer. CDR3 protein: CASSLEDLAKNIQYF. The CDR3 nucleotides read TGTGCCAGCAGCTTAGAGGATCTAGCCAAAAACATTCAGTACTTC.